Following are 11 T cell receptor beta chains from one sample sequenced in a study of T-cell reconstitution after alpha-beta-depleted transplantation in children. Preparation of the TCRbeta library involved a method that used unique molecular identifiers. TCRdb fed the PCR reads into MiXCR, producing one record per CDR3 protein. The repertoire has approximately 82,000 distinct CDR3 sequences, 15% to 20% of them found once; the top ten carry about 51%. Sequenced here: PBMCs, mostly from graft donor cells, sampled 360 days after TCRalphabeta/CD19-depleted stem cell transplant. Source of these receptors: a male patient between 2 and 10 years old who had a stem cell transplant for acute lymphoblastic leukemia, so the T cells may come from the graft donor.

The V call is TRBV12-3 or TRBV12-4, the J call TRBJ2-7; D remains ambiguous. CDR3 length: 16 amino acids. The ends were cut back, 1 base at V and 3 bases at J, with 16 bases in the middle. This CDR3 is CASSLGPPRAGYEQYF. The CDR3 nucleotides are TGTGCCAGCAGTTTAGGCCCCCCTAGGGCAGGCTACGAGCAGTACTTC.

This clonotype was observed many times. The chain is built from TRBV11-3 and TRBJ2-1; the match to TRBD2 covers 12 bases. Germline values: CDR1 SGHNT, CDR2 YENEEA. This CDR3 is 15 amino acids long. The trim removed 5 bases at V and 6 bases at J, leaving 5 bases unmatched. The CDR3 reads CASSPSSGRANEQFF. The CDR3 DNA is TGTGCCAGCAGCCCTTCTAGCGGGAGGGCCAATGAGCAGTTCTTC.

The table lists this clonotype with a few counts. V and J are TRBV24-1 and TRBJ2-7; D gene ambiguous. Trimming left V 6 bases short and J 2 bases short, with 16 bases between. The germline gives CDR1 KGHDR, CDR2 SFDVKD. This CDR3 region has 15 residues. The CDR3 DNA is TGTGCCACCAGTATGCCTCGAGCTTTCCCCTACGAGCAGTACTTC. Amino acid sequence: CATSMPRAFPYEQYF.

There are many counts of this clonotype. V usage is TRBV19 and J usage is TRBJ1-2; D is ambiguous. CDR1 LNHDA and CDR2 SQIVND come from the germline V gene (reference sequence). V shed 5 bases and J shed 8 bases, with 15 bases lying between them. This CDR3 contains 13 residues. The DNA for the CDR3 is TGTGCCAGTAGTCCCTACGGTGCGTTCGGCTACACCTTC. Its translation is CASSPYGAFGYTF.

The rearrangement uses TRBV2 and TRBJ2-1; 8 bases fit TRBD1. The J segment lost 3 bases and the V segment lost 6 bases, leaving 7 bases of the junction unmatched. From germline, CDR1 is SNHLY and CDR2 FYNNEI. This CDR3 contains 15 residues. The CDR3 spells CASRADRGIYNEQFF. DNA of the CDR3: TGTGCCAGCAGGGCTGACAGGGGAATCTACAATGAGCAGTTCTTC.

This clonotype was recorded at least ten times. The chain uses TRBV5-1 and TRBJ2-3; the D is unclear. This CDR3 spans 11 amino acids. In germline, CDR1 is SGHRS, CDR2 YFSETQ. Trimming cost V 7 bases and J 3 bases, with 6 bases left between them. The CDR3 loop is CASASTDTQYF. The DNA for the CDR3 is TGCGCCAGCGCTTCTACAGATACGCAGTATTTT.

Only a few counts were recorded for this clonotype. This chain connects TRBV18 to TRBJ2-4; no definite D call. Germline V gene sequence: CDR1 KGHSH, CDR2 LQKENI. The CDR3 sequence is 17 residues long. Trimming pared 0 bases from V and 0 bases from J, leaving 12 bases between. CDR3 nucleotides: TGTGCCAGCTCACCACCGGCTACAGACATAGCCAAAAACATTCAGTACTTC. Its translation: CASSPPATDIAKNIQYF.

This clonotype came up many times. This chain joins TRBV12-3 or TRBV12-4 and TRBJ1-3; D remains ambiguous. This CDR3 is 12 amino acids long. V was clipped by 3 bases and J by 10 bases, with 10 bases between them. CDR3 region: CASSLAPLTIYF. CDR3 bases: TGTGCCAGCAGTTTGGCACCGTTAACCATATATTTT.

The chain uses TRBV11-3 and TRBJ2-7, with no clear D. The CDR3 is 16 residues long. V dropped 1 base and J dropped 2 bases, with 15 bases sitting between them. Germline CDR1 is SGHNT and CDR2 is YENEEA. The CDR3 DNA reads as TGTGCCAGCAGCTTAGGAATCCGGCTTGGGACCTACGAGCAGTACTTC. Its protein is CASSLGIRLGTYEQYF.

This clonotype was seen a handful of times. This sequence joins TRBV24-1 and TRBJ2-1, with TRBD1 identical over 9 bases. Germline CDR1 is KGHDR and CDR2 is SFDVKD. The V and J ends lost 4 bases and 4 bases, in that order; junction bases with no gene match: 7. This CDR3 contains 16 residues. CDR3 coding DNA: TGTGCCACCAGTGACCGGGACAGGGAAGGGTACAATGAGCAGTTCTTC. It codes for CATSDRDREGYNEQFF.

The chain combines TRBV7-9 with TRBJ1-1; D unresolved. V shed 5 bases and J shed 10 bases, with 8 bases lying between them. CDR3 length equals 10 residues. Germline V CDR1 and CDR2: SEHNR, FQNEAQ (reference sequence). The CDR3 sequence is CASSLWAAFF. The CDR3, as DNA: TGTGCCAGCAGCCTATGGGCAGCTTTCTTT.